The text below deals with one T cell receptor (beta chain). Its antigen is currently unknown. Each sample had two DNA replicates, 0.5 ug blood or roughly 1.6 ug tissue. The table came from immunoSEQ multiplex PCR; TCRdb's copy has only in-frame clones and leaves some out. The sample includes roughly 30,000 clones, roughly four fifths of them seen just once. The data stem from a study of early stage breast cancer tumors. Trimming took off 3 bases at V and 1 base at J, with 12 bases between the two ends. There are 15 residues in the CDR3. Germline CDR1 and CDR2: SQVTM and ANQGSEA. Study results and caveats: Compared with adjacent normal breast, tumors showed approximately 2.5-fold denser, more clonal T cells.

The TCR sequence derives from a person in their forties with breast cancer. Sequenced sample: blood. The chain recombines TRBV29-1 with TRBJ2-2; a possible D gene is TRBD2 (6 bases). The CDR3 nucleotides read TGCAGCGTTGACGGAGGGACGTGGAACACCGGGGAGCTGTTTTTT. Its protein product is CSVDGGTWNTGELFF.